The next 18 T cell receptor beta chains were all read from a single sample in a study of cytomegalovirus exposure and HLA in healthy donors. Use of 60 Vbeta and 13 Jbeta primers characterized the PCR. Assay used: immunoSEQ multiplex PCR; TCRdb lists only in-frame clones, some missing. The sample records about 160,000 clones, about 68% being singletons. The sample taken for sequencing was PBMCs. These receptor sequences come from a female donor in good health and CMV-seronegative.

This chain connects TRBV30 to TRBJ2-1; the match to TRBD2 covers 10 bases. The CDR3 has 16 amino acids. Germline CDR1 is GTSNPN and CDR2 is SVGIG (reference sequence). J gave up 8 bases and V 0 bases, and 10 bases lay outside the gene matches. CDR3 region: CAWSVGSSGSMHEQFF. CDR3 DNA: TGTGCCTGGAGTGTAGGGTCTAGCGGGAGCATGCATGAGCAGTTCTTC.

The V gene is TRBV9, the J gene TRBJ1-1, with D possibly matching TRBD1 (5 bases). The CDR3 has 14 residues. CDR1 is SGDLS, CDR2 YYNGEE, per germline. The germline V and J ends were trimmed by 4 bases and 6 bases, with 16 bases remaining between them. CDR3 bases: TGTGCCAGCAGCCCCCGGGGGGGTTCGGCTGAAGCTTTCTTT. This translates into CASSPRGGSAEAFF.

This clone was observed once. The chain carries TRBV10-1 and TRBJ2-4, with 11 bases matching TRBD2. The CDR3 consists of 13 residues. Germline CDR1 WNHNN, CDR2 SYGVQD (reference sequence). J gave up 8 bases and V 6 bases, and 3 bases lay outside the gene matches. The CDR3 is CASSQGLADIQYF. The DNA for the CDR3 is TGCGCCAGCAGCCAGGGACTAGCGGACATTCAGTACTTC.

The V and J genes are TRBV5-1 and TRBJ2-3; TRBD1 aligns across 11 bases. V was pared by 6 bases and J by 6 bases, with 6 bases of the junction left unmatched. CDR1 is SGHRS and CDR2 is YFSETQ in the germline V gene. The CDR3 runs to 14 residues. The CDR3 protein is CASNRDRGSDTQYF. The CDR3 DNA sequence: TGCGCCAGCAACCGGGACAGGGGGTCTGATACGCAGTATTTT.

The rearrangement links TRBV5-6 to TRBJ1-5, with D unclear. CDR3 length equals 14 residues. Trimming took off 0 bases at V and 5 bases at J, with 9 bases between the two ends. CDR1 is SGHDT, CDR2 YYEEEE, per germline. The CDR3 loop reads CASSLEGGDQPQHF. The CDR3 DNA reads as TGTGCCAGCAGCTTGGAGGGCGGGGATCAGCCCCAGCATTTT.

The V and J genes are TRBV6-6 and TRBJ2-5; TRBD1 is a possible D gene (6 bases). This CDR3 region has 12 residues. Germline V lookup: CDR1 MNHNY, CDR2 SVGAGI (reference sequence). With 8 bases removed from V and 2 bases from J, the gap between germline ends came to 9 bases. CDR3 amino acids: CASRRGQETQYF. The CDR3 DNA follows: TGTGCCAGCCGAAGGGGGCAAGAGACCCAGTACTTC.

V is TRBV19 and J is TRBJ2-3; no definite D call. Germline V gene sequence: CDR1 LNHDA, CDR2 SQIVND (reference sequence). The germline V and J ends were trimmed by 3 bases and 1 base, with 5 bases remaining between them. The CDR3 has 13 residues. CDR3 in DNA: TGTGCCAGTAGTATTGGCCGCACAGATACGCAGTATTTT. As protein: CASSIGRTDTQYF.

This clone was counted a few times. The CDR3 coding sequence is TGCGCCAGCAGCCGATACCTGTTTCCGGCTAATGAAAAACTGTTTTTT. This gives the protein CASSRYLFPANEKLFF. This rearrangement joins TRBV4-1 to TRBJ1-4; D call uncertain. The CDR3 extends over 16 amino acids. Germline V gives CDR1 MGHRA, CDR2 YSYEKL. Trimming shortened V by 4 bases and J by 3 bases, and 15 bases separated the two germline ends.

The chain combines TRBV19 with TRBJ1-2, with TRBD1 identical over 10 bases. Per germline, CDR1 LNHDA and CDR2 SQIVND (reference sequence). V was pared by 7 bases and J by 2 bases, with 4 bases of the junction left unmatched. The CDR3 contains 14 residues. The CDR3 loop reads CASKTTGGNYGYTF. CDR3 nucleotide sequence: TGTGCCAGTAAGACGACAGGGGGCAACTATGGCTACACCTTC.

This chain connects TRBV7-9 to TRBJ1-6; possibly TRBD1 for D (5 bases). In germline, CDR1 is SEHNR, CDR2 FQNEAQ (reference sequence). The V end was cut by 4 bases, the J end by 10 bases, with 11 bases between. CDR3 length: 13 amino acids. The DNA for the CDR3 is TGTGCCAGCAGCTGGGGGGTCGAGTCACCCCTCCACTTT. As protein: CASSWGVESPLHF.

This rearrangement joins TRBV5-1 to TRBJ1-5, with no clear D. Trimming stripped 0 bases from V and 7 bases from J, with 8 bases between. The CDR3 is 13 amino acids. The germline CDR1 and CDR2 sequences are SGHRS and YFSETQ. The CDR3 sequence: CASSLDSGQPQHF. The CDR3 DNA reads TGCGCCAGCAGCTTGGACAGCGGGCAGCCCCAGCATTTT.

This clone showed up just a few times. The chain is built from TRBV28 and TRBJ2-3; D remains unclear. Trimming shortened V by 7 bases and J by 6 bases, and 20 bases separated the two germline ends. Germline CDR1 reads MDHEN; CDR2 reads SYDVKM. This CDR3 has 15 residues. As DNA, the CDR3 is TGTGCCAGCACCACCCTGAGGAACCACGGCGATACGCAGTATTTT. As protein: CASTTLRNHGDTQYF.

This clone was seen once. The chain carries TRBV19 and TRBJ1-5, with 9 bases lining up with TRBD1. The germline V gene has CDR1 LNHDA and CDR2 SQIVND (reference sequence). CDR3 length equals 14 residues. J lost 10 bases, V lost 9 bases, and 13 bases had no gene match. CDR3 loop: CASQEWDRAVPQHF. CDR3 nucleotides: TGTGCCAGCCAAGAGTGGGACAGGGCGGTTCCCCAGCATTTT.

The V and J genes are TRBV5-6 and TRBJ2-7; tentative D call: TRBD1 (5 bases). In germline, CDR1 is SGHDT, CDR2 YYEEEE. Deletions cut 4 bases from V and 7 bases from J, with 9 bases between. CDR3 size: 11 residues. This CDR3 reads CASSQGLEQYF. The CDR3 DNA sequence: TGTGCCAGCAGCCAGGGTTTGGAGCAGTACTTC.

The chain couples TRBV7-9 to TRBJ2-5; D ambiguous. Germline CDR1 and CDR2: SEHNR and FQNEAQ (reference sequence). CDR3 length: 15 amino acids. Trimming left V 1 base short and J 0 bases short, with 9 bases between. CDR3 coding DNA: TGTGCCAGCAGCTTAGGTCCCCCTTACCAAGAGACCCAGTACTTC. Translating gives CASSLGPPYQETQYF.

For this clone: The sample has other DNA sequences that encode this CDR3 too. In DNA form, the CDR3 reads TGTGCCAGCTCACCGGGACAGGGGTTGAACACTGAAGCTTTCTTT. Amino acids: CASSPGQGLNTEAFF. The chain employs TRBV18 and TRBJ1-1; 10 bases map to TRBD1. Unmatched junction bases numbered 1, after V lost 3 bases and J lost 0 bases. From germline, CDR1 is KGHSH and CDR2 LQKENI. The length of the CDR3 is 15 residues.

This chain joins TRBV7-9 and TRBJ2-7; 9 bases align to TRBD1. The CDR3 sequence is 15 residues long. Germline CDR1 reads SEHNR; CDR2 reads FQNEAQ (reference sequence). The junction had 9 bases not matched to a gene; V was cut back by 4 bases and J by 5 bases. CDR3 region: CASSSVGTGTNEQYF. CDR3 nucleotides: TGTGCCAGCAGCTCCGTCGGGACAGGGACCAACGAGCAGTACTTC.

The V call is TRBV5-1, the J call TRBJ2-2, with 8 bases identical to TRBD1. This CDR3 region has 16 residues. The germline CDR1 and CDR2 sequences are SGHRS and YFSETQ. Trimming at V came to 4 bases and at J to 1 base, leaving 6 bases not matched to a gene. In DNA, the CDR3 is TGCGCCAGCAGCCCGACCGGGACAGGGAACACCGGGGAGCTGTTTTTT. It specifies CASSPTGTGNTGELFF.